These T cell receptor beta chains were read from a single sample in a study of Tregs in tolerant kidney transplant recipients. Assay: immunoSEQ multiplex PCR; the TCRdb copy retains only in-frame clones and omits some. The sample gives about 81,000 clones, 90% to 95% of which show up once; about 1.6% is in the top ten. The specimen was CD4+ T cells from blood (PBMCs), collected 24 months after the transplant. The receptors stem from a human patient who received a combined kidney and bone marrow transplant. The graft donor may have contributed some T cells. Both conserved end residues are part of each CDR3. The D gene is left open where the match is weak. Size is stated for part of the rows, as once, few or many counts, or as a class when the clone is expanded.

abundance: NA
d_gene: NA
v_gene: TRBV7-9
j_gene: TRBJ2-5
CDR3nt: TGTGCCAGCAGCCGAAGCGGGCAAGAGACCCAGTACTTC
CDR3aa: CASSRSGQETQYF

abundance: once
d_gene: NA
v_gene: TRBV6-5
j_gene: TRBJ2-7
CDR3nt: TGTGCCAGCAGCCACAGGGAAGGGAACTACGAGCAGTACTTC
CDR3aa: CASSHREGNYEQYF

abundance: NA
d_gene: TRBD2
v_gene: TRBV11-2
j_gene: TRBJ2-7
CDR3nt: TGTGCCAGCAGCCCCCTTACTAGCGGTCTTACCTACGAGCAGTACTTC
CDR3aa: CASSPLTSGLTYEQYF

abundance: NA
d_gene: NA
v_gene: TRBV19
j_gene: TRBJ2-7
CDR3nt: TGTGCCAGTAGTCGAACTAGGGACTCCTACGAGCAGTACTTC
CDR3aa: CASSRTRDSYEQYF

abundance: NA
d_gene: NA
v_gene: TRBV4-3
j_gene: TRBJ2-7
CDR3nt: TGCGCCAGCAGCCACGAACTCAGTACCATGCGGGAGCAGTACTTC
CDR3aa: CASSHELSTMREQYF

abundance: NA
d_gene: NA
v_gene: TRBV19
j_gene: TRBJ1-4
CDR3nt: TGTGCCAGTAGTATTAAGCGCTCAACTAATGAAAAACTGTTTTTT
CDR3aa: CASSIKRSTNEKLFF

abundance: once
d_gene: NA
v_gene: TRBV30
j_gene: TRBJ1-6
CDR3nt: TGTGCCTGGGCCCTAACGGATTCACCCCTCCACTTT
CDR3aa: CAWALTDSPLHF

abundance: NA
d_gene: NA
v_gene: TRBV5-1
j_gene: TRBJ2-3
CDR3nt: TGCGCCAGCAGCTTGACTGAGGATACGCAGTATTTT
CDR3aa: CASSLTEDTQYF

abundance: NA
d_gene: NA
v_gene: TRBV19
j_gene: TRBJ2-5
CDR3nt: TGTGCCAGTAGTATAGTACAGGGAGGGGAGACCCAGTACTTC
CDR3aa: CASSIVQGGETQYF

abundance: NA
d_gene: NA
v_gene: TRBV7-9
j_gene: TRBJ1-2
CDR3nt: TGTGCCAGCAGCTCGACCGGAGGGATGCTTGGAAGGCCTGGCTACACCTTC
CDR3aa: CASSSTGGMLGRPGYTF

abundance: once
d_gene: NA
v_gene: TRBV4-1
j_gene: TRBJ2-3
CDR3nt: TGCGCCAGCAGCCAAGGTCTCCCAGGGTGGGCCCCAGATACGCAGTATTTT
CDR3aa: CASSQGLPGWAPDTQYF

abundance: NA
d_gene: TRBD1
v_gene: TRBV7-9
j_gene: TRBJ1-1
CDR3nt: TGTGCCAGCAGCCCACAGGGGGGGGTGAACACTGAAGCTTTCTTT
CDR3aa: CASSPQGGVNTEAFF

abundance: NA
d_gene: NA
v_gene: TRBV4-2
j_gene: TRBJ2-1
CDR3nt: TGTGCCAGCAGCAGGGACTGGCACAATGAGCAGTTCTTC
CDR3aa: CASSRDWHNEQFF

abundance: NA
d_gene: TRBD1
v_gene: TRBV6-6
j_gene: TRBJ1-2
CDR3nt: TGTGCCAGCAGTTCGGACAGGGTGTTTCGTGGCTACACCTTC
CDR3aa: CASSSDRVFRGYTF

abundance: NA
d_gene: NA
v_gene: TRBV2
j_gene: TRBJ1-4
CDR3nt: TGTGCCAGCAGAGGGGGTAGAGGTGAAAAACTGTTTTTT
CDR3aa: CASRGGRGEKLFF

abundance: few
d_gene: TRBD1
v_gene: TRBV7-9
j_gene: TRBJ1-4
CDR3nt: TGTGCCAGCAGCTTACGACAGGGGGCAACTAATGAAAAACTGTTTTTT
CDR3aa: CASSLRQGATNEKLFF

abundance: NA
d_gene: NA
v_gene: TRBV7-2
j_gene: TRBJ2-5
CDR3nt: TGTGCCAGCAGCTTAGGACTAGTTTTGGAGACCCAGTACTTC
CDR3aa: CASSLGLVLETQYF

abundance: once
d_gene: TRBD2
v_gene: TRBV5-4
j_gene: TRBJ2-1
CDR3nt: TGTGCCAGCAGCTTGGGGCTAGCGGGAGTAGGTGAGCAGTTCTTC
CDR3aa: CASSLGLAGVGEQFF

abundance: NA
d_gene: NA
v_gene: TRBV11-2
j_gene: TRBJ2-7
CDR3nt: TGTGCCAGCAGCTTATGGGAGCGGTCCTACGAGCAGTACTTC
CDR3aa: CASSLWERSYEQYF

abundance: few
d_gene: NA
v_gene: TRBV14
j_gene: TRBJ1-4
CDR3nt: TGTGCCAGCAGCCAAGATTACGCGGTACGGGTGCAACTGTTTTTT
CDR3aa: CASSQDYAVRVQLFF

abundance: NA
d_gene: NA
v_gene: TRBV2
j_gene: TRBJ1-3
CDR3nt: TGTGCCAGCAGTGAAGCGGTCAGGACAATCGCCATATATTTT
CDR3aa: CASSEAVRTIAIYF

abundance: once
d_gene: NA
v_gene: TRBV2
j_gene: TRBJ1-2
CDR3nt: TGTGCCAGCAGCCGTGAACGCGATGGCTACACCTTC
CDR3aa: CASSRERDGYTF

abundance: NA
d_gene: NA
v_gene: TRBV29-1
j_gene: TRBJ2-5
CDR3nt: TGCAGCGTTGAAATAGGTGGAGGGGAGACCCAGTACTTC
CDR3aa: CSVEIGGGETQYF

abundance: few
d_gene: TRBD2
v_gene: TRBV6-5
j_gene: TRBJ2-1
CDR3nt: TGTGCCAGCAGGACCGGCGGGACTACCTACAATGAGCAGTTCTTC
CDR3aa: CASRTGGTTYNEQFF

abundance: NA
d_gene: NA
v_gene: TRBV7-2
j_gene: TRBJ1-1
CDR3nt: TGTGCCAGCAGCTCGGTCACTGAAGCTTTCTTT
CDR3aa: CASSSVTEAFF

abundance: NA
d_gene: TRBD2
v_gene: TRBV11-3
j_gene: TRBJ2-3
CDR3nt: TGTGCCAGCAGCCATTTTAGCGGGAGCACAGATACGCAGTATTTT
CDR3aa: CASSHFSGSTDTQYF

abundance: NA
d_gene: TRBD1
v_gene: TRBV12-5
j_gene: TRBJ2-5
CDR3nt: TGTGCTAGTGGTGGAACAGGGGGCGTTGGACTAGAGACCCAGTACTTC
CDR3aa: CASGGTGGVGLETQYF

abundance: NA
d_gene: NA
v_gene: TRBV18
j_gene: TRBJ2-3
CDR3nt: TGTGCCAGCTCACCACCTAGTTCAGATACGCAGTATTTT
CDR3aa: CASSPPSSDTQYF

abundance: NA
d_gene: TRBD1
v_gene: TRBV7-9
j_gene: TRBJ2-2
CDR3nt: TGTGCCAGCAGCTTGCGACAGGGGGTCACCGGGGAGCTGTTTTTT
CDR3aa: CASSLRQGVTGELFF

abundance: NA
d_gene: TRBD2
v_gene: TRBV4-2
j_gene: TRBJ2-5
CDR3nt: TGTGCCAGCAGCCAAGATTACCTAGCGGACTTGTCGTTACAAGAGACCCAGTACTTC
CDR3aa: CASSQDYLADLSLQETQYF

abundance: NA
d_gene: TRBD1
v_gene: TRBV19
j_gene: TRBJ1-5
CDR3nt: TGTGCCAGTAGTATCCGGGACAGCCTATATAGCAATCAGCCCCAGCATTTT
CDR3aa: CASSIRDSLYSNQPQHF

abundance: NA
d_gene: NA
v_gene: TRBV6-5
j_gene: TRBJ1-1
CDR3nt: TGTGCCAGCAGACTCACGAACACTGAAGCTTTCTTT
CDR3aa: CASRLTNTEAFF

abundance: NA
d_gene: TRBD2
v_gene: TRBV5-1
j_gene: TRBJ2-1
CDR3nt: TGCGCCAGCAGCTTGGAGGGACTAGGGGGCAATGAGCAGTTCTTC
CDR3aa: CASSLEGLGGNEQFF